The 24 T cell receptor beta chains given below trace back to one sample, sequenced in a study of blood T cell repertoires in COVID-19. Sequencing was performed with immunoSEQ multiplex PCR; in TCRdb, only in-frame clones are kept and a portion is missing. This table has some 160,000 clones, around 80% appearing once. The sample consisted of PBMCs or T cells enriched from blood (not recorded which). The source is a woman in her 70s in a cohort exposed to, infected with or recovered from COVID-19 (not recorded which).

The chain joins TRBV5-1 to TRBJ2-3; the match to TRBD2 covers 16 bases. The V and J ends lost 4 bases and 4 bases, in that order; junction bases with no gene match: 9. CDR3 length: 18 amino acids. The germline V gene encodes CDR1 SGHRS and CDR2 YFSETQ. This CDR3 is CASSRGTSGRAGADTQYF. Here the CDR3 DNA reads TGCGCCAGCAGCAGGGGGACTAGCGGGAGGGCTGGTGCAGATACGCAGTATTTT.

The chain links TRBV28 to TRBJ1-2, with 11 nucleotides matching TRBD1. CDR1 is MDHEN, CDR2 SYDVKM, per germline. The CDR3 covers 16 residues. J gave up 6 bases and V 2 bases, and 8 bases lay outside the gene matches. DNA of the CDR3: TGTGCCAGCAGTTTAGTTGGCGGACAGGGGGCGCATGGCTACACCTTC. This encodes CASSLVGGQGAHGYTF.

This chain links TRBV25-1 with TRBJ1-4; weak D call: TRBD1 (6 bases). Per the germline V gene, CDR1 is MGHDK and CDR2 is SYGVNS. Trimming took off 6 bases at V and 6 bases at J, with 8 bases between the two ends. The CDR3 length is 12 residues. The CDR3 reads CASRRTDEKLFF. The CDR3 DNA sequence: TGTGCCAGCAGGAGGACAGATGAAAAACTGTTTTTT.

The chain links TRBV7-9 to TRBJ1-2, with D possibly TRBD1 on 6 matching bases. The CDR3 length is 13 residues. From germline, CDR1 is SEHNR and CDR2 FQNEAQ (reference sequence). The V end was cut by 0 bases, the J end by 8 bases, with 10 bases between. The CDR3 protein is CASSLAHREGYTF. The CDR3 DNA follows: TGTGCCAGCAGCTTAGCCCACAGGGAGGGCTACACCTTC.

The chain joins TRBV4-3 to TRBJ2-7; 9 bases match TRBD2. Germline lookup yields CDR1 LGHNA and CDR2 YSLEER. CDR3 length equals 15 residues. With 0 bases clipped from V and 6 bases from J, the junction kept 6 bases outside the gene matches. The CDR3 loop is CASSQDTAGGREQYF. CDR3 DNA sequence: TGCGCCAGCAGCCAAGATACAGCGGGAGGTCGCGAGCAGTACTTC.

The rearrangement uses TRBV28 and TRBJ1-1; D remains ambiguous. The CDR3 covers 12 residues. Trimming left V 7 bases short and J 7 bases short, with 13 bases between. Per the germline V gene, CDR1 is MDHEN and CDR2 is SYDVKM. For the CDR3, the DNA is TGTGCCAGCATCAGTTATCAGTATGAAGCTTTCTTT. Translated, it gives CASISYQYEAFF.

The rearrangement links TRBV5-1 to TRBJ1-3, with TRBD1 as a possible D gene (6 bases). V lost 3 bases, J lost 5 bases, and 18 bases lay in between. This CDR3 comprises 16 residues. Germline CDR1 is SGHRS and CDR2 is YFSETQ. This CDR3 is CASSSVSGGGRNTIYF. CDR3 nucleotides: TGCGCCAGCAGCTCGGTTTCGGGCGGGGGCCGAAACACCATATATTTT.

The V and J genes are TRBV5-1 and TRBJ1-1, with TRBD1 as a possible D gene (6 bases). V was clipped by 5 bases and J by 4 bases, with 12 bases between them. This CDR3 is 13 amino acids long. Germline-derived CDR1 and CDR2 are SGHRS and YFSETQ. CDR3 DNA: TGCGCCAGCAGGCCAGGGACAACCACTGAAGCTTTCTTT. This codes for CASRPGTTTEAFF. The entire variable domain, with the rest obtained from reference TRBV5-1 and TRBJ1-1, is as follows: KAGVTQTPRYLIKTRGQQVTLSCSPISGHRSVSWYQQTPGQGLQFLFEYFSETQRNKGNFPGRFSGRQFSNSRSEMNVSTLELGDSALYLCASRPGTTTEAFFGQGTRLTVV.

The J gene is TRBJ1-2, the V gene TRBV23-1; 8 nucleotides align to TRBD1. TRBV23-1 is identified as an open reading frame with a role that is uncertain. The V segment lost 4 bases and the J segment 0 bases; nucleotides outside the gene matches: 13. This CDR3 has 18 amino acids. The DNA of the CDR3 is TGCGCCAGCAGTCCGACAGGGGCCGAAACTCCGACTAACTATGGCTACACCTTC. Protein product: CASSPTGAETPTNYGYTF.

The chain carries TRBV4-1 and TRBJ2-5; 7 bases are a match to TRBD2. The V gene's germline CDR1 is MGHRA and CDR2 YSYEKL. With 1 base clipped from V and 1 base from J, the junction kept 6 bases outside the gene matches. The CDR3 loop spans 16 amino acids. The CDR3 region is CASSQGGGDGQETQYF. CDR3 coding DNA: TGCGCCAGCAGCCAAGGGGGAGGGGACGGCCAAGAGACCCAGTACTTC.

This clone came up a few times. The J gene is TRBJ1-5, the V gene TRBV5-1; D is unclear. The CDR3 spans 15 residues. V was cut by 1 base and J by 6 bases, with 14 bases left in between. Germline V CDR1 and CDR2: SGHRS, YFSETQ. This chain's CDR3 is CASSLWGVVGQPQHF. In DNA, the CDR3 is TGCGCCAGCAGCTTGTGGGGAGTGGTTGGTCAGCCCCAGCATTTT.

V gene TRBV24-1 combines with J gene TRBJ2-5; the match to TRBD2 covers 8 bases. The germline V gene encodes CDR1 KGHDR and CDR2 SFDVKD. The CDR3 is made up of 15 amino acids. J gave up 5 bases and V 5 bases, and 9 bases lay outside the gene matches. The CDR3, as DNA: TGTGCCACCAGTGCGGGGGGGACCGCCGGGGAGACCCAGTACTTC. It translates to CATSAGGTAGETQYF.

This CDR3 is CASTITSGSYEQYF. The CDR3 nucleotides read TGTGCCAGCACCATCACTAGCGGGAGCTACGAGCAGTACTTC. The chain combines TRBV11-1 with TRBJ2-7; 11 nucleotides agree with TRBD2. V trimming: 7 bases; J trimming: 3 bases; junction bases outside the gene matches: 5. CDR3 length: 14 residues. Germline V gene lookup returns CDR1 SGHAT and CDR2 FQDESV (reference sequence).

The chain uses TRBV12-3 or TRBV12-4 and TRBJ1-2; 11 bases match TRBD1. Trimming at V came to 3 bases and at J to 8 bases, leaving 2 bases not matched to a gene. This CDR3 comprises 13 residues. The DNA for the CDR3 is TGTGCCAGCAGTTTTGGGGACAGGGGGGGCTACACCTTC. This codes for CASSFGDRGGYTF.

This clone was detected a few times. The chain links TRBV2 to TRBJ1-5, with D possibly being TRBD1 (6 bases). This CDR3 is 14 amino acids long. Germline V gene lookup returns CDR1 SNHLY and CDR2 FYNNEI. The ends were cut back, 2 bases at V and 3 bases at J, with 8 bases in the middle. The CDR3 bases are TGTGCCAGCAGTGAATGGACAGTCAATCAGCCCCAGCATTTT. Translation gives CASSEWTVNQPQHF. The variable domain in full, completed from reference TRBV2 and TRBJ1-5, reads EPEVTQTPSHQVTQMGQEVILRCVPISNHLYFYWYRQILGQKVEFLVSFYNNEISEKSEIFDDQFSVERPDGSNFTLKIRSTKLEDSAMYFCASSEWTVNQPQHFGDGTRLSIL.

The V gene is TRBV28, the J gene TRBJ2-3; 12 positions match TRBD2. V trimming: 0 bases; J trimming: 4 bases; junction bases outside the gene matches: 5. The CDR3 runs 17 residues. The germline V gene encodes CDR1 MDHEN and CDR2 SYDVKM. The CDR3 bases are TGTGCCAGCAGTTTATGGACTAGCGGGAGCAGGCCAGATACGCAGTATTTT. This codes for CASSLWTSGSRPDTQYF.

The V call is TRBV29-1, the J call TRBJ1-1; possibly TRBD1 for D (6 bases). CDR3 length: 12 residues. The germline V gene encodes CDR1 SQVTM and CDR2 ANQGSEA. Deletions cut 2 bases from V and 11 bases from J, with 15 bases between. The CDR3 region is CSVESGGAKAFF. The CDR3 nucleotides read TGCAGCGTTGAATCTGGGGGCGCCAAGGCTTTCTTT.

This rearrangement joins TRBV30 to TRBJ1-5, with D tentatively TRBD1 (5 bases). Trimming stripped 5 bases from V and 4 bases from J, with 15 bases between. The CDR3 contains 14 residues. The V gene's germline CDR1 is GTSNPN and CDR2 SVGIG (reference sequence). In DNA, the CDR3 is TGTGCCTGGGGCCAGGGCTTGGGGAATCAGCCCCAGCATTTT. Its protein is CAWGQGLGNQPQHF. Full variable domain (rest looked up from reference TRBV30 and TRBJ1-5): SQTIHQWPATLVQPVGSPLSLECTVEGTSNPNLYWYRQAAGRGLQLLFYSVGIGQISSEVPQNLSASRPQDRQFILSSKKLLLSDSGFYLCAWGQGLGNQPQHFGDGTRLSIL.

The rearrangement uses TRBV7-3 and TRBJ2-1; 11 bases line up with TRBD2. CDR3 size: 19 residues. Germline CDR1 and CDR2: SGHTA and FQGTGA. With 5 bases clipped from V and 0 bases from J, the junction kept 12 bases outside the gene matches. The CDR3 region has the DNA TGTGCCAGCAGCCCGGTCCCGGGACTAGCGGTCCGCTCCTACAATGAGCAGTTCTTC. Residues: CASSPVPGLAVRSYNEQFF. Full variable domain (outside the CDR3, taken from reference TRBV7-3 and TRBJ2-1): GAGVSQTPSNKVTEKGKYVELRCDPISGHTALYWYRQSLGQGPEFLIYFQGTGAADDSGLPNDRFFAVRPEGSVSTLKIQRTERGDSAVYLCASSPVPGLAVRSYNEQFFGPGTRLTVL.

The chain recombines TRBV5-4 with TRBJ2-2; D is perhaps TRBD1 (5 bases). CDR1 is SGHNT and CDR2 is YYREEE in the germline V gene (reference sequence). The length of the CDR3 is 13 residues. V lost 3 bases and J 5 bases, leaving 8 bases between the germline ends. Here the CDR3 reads CASSSQGTGELFF. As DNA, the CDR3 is TGTGCCAGCAGCTCCCAGGGTACCGGGGAGCTGTTTTTT.

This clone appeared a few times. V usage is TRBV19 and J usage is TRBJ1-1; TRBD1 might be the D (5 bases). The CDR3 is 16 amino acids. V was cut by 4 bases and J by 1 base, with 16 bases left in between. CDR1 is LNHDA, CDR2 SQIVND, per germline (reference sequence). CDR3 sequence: CASSTSLRRENTEAFF. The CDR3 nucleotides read TGTGCCAGTAGTACCAGCCTCCGCAGGGAGAACACTGAAGCTTTCTTT.

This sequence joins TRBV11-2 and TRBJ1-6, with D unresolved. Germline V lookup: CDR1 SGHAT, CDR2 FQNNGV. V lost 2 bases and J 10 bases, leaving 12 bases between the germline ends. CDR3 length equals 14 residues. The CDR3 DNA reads TGTGCCAGCAGCTTACAACCGGTGAAATCACCCCTCCACTTT. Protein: CASSLQPVKSPLHF.

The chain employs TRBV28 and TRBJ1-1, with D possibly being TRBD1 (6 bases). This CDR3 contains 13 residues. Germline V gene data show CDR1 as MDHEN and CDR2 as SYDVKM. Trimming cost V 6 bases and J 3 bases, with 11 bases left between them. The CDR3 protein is CASSRDTYTEAFF. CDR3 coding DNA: TGTGCCAGCAGCCGGGACACATACACTGAAGCTTTCTTT.

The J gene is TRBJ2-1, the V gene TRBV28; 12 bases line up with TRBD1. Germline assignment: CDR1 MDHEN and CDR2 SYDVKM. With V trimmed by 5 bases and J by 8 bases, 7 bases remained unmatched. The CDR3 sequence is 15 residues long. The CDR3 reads CASSQAGTGGDEQFF. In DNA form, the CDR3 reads TGTGCCAGCAGTCAGGCCGGGACAGGGGGCGATGAGCAGTTCTTC. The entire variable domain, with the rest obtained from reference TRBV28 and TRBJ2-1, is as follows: DVKVTQSSRYLVKRTGEKVFLECVQDMDHENMFWYRQDPGLGLRLIYFSYDVKMKEKGDIPEGYSVSREKKERFSLILESASTNQTSMYLCASSQAGTGGDEQFFGPGTRLTVL.